This TCR beta chain was sequenced for a study of cytomegalovirus exposure and HLA in healthy donors. PCR employed 60 Vbeta and 13 Jbeta primers. Method: immunoSEQ multiplex PCR; TCRdb's copy keeps in-frame clones and lacks some. The table shows just over 95,000 clones, with about 81% occurring only once. This clone was seen just once. Losses at the gene ends were 6 bases for V and 3 bases for J; bases not matched to a gene: 2. CDR1 is SNHLY, CDR2 FYNNEI, per germline. CDR3 length equals 13 residues. This sequence originates from a woman between 35 and 50 years old in good health and CMV-seropositive. J is TRBJ2-7 and V is TRBV2; the match to TRBD1 covers 10 bases. The sequencing sample was made of PBMCs. In nucleotides, the CDR3 is TGTGCCAGCAGGGGGACAGGGGACTACGAGCAGTACTTC. Protein sequence: CASRGTGDYEQYF.